This T cell receptor (beta chain) emerged from a study of blood T cell repertoires in COVID-19. On the study more broadly: The United States, Italy and Spain were the sources of the acute and convalescent COVID-19 samples.

Participant age was roughly 18 to 89 years, and participants resided in fewer than 25 US areas. All recovered Cohort 3 donors got two negative PCRs, got clearance, or saw symptom resolution. Repertoires were generated with immunoSEQ multiplex PCR, while TCRdb's copy carries only in-frame clones and drops some. The repertoire includes around 140,000 clones, nearly 80% of them detected once, and 2.5% to 3.5% sits in the top ten. The germline gives CDR1 SGHTA, CDR2 FQGTGA. CDR3 size: 17 residues. Trimming pared 5 bases from V and 2 bases from J, leaving 21 bases between. This chain joins TRBV7-3 and TRBJ2-5; D possibly corresponds to TRBD2 (6 bases). Specimen: PBMCs or T cells enriched from blood (not recorded which). The TCR originated in a woman aged 45-59 years who had recovered from COVID-19. CDR3 DNA sequence: TGTGCCAGCAGCCCCATCCCGGGGGTGGGCCAACAAGAGACCCAGTACTTC. Translated, it gives CASSPIPGVGQQETQYF.